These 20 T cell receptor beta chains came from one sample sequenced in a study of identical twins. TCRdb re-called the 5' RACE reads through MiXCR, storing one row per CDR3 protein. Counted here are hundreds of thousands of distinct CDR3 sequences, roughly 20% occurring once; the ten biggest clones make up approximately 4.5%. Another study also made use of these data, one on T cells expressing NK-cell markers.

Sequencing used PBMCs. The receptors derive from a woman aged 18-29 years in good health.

The CDR3: CASSSQGLGSAFF. The CDR3 bases are TGTGCCAGCAGTTCCCAGGGTCTCGGTTCAGCTTTCTTT. The genes are TRBV6-5 and TRBJ1-1; D possibly corresponds to TRBD1 (5 bases). Germline CDR1 MNHEY, CDR2 SVGAGI. The CDR3 is made up of 13 amino acids. Deletions cut 4 bases from V and 10 bases from J, with 16 bases between.

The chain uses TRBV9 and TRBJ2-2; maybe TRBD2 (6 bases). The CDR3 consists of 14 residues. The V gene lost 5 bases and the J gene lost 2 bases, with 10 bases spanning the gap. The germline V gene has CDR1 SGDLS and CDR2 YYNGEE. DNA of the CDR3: TGTGCCAGCAGTGCTGCGGGAAACACCGGGGAGCTGTTTTTT. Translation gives CASSAAGNTGELFF.

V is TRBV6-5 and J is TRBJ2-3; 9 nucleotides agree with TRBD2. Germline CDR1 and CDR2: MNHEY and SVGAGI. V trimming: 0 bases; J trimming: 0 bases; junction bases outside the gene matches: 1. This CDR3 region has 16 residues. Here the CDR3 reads CASSYSLAGSTDTQYF. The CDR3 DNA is TGTGCCAGCAGTTACTCGCTAGCGGGGAGCACAGATACGCAGTATTTT.

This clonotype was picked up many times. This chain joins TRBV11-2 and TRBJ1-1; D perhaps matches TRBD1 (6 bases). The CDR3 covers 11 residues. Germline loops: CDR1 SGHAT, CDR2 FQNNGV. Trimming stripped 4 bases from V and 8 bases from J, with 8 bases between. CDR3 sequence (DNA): TGTGCCAGCAGCTCAACAGGGGAAGCTTTCTTT. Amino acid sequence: CASSSTGEAFF.

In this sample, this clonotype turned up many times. For the CDR3, the DNA is TGTGCCAGCAGTTTGCACGGATCCTACGAGCAGTACTTC. This codes for CASSLHGSYEQYF. The V and J genes are TRBV12-3 or TRBV12-4 and TRBJ2-7; no clear D gene. Deletions cut 3 bases from V and 1 base from J, with 7 bases between. This CDR3 is 13 amino acids long.

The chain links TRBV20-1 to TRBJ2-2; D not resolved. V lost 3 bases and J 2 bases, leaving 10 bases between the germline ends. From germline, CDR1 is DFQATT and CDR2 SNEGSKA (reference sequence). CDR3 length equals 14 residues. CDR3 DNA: TGCAGTGCTAGTATTTCGACTAACACCGGGGAGCTGTTTTTT. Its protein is CSASISTNTGELFF.

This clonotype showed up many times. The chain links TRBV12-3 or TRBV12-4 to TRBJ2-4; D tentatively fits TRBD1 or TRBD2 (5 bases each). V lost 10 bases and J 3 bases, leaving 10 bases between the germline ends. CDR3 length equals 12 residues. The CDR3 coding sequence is TGTGCCATAGGGACGCTCAAAAACATTCAGTACTTC. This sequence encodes CAIGTLKNIQYF.

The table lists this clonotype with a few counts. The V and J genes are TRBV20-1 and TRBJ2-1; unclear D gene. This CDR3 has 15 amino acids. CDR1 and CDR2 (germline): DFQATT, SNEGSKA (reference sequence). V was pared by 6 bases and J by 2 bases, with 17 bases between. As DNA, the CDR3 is TGCAGTGCCGCCACTCGGGTCGGCCCCTACAATGAGCAGTTCTTC. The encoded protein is CSAATRVGPYNEQFF.

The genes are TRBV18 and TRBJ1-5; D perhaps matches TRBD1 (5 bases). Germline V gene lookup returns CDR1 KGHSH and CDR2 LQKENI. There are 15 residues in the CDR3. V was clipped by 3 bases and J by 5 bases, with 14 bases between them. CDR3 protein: CASSPGMDKDQPQHF. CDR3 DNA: TGTGCCAGCTCACCGGGAATGGACAAGGATCAGCCCCAGCATTTT.

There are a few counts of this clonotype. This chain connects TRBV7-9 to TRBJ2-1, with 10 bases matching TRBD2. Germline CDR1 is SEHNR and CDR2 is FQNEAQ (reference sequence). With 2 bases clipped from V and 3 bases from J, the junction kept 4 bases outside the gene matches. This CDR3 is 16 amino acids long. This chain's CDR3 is CASSLSPSGGYNEQFF. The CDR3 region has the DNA TGTGCCAGCAGCTTATCGCCTAGCGGGGGCTACAATGAGCAGTTCTTC.

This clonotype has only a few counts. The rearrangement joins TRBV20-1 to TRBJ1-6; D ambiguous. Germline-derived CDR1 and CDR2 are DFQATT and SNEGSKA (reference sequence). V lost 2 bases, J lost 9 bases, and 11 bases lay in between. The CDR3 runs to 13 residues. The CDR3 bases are TGCAGTGCTAGATGGTCTTCGAGTTCACCCCTCCACTTT. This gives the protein CSARWSSSSPLHF.

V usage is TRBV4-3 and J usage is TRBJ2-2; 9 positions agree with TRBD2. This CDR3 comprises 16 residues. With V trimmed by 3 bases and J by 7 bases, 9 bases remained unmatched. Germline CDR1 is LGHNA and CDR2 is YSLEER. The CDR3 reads CASSQGGGRAGGELFF. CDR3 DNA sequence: TGCGCCAGCAGCCAGGGGGGCGGGAGGGCCGGCGGGGAGCTGTTTTTT.

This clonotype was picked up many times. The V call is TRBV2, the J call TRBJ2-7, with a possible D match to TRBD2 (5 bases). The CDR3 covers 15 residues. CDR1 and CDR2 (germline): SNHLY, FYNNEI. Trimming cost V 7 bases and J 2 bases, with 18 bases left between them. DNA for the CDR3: TGTGCCAGCACCCCGGCCTCCAGCGGCCCCTACGAGCAGTACTTC. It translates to CASTPASSGPYEQYF.

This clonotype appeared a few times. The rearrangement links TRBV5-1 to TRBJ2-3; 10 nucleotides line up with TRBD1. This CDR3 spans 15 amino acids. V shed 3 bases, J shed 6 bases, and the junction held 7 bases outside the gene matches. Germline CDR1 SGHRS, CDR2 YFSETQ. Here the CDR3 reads CASSSRTGGGDTQYF. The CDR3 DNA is TGCGCCAGCAGCTCTAGGACAGGGGGAGGGGATACGCAGTATTTT.

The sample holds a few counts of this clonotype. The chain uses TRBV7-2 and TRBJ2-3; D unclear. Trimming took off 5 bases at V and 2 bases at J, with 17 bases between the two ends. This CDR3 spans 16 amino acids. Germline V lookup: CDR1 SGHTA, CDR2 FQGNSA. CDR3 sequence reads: CASSPVWGRITDTQYF. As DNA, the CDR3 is TGTGCCAGCAGCCCAGTGTGGGGTCGGATCACAGATACGCAGTATTTT.

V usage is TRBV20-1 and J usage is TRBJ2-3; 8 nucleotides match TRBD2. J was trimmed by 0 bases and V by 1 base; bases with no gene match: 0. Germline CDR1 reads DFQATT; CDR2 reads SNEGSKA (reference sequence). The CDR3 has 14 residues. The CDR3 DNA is TGCAGTGCTAGAGGACTAGCGAGCACAGATACGCAGTATTTT. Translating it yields CSARGLASTDTQYF.

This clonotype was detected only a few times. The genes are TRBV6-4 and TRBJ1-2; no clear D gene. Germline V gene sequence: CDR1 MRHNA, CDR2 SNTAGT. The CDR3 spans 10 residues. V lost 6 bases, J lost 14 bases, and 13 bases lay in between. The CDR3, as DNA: TGTGCCAGCAGCCACGGGAGGGCTACCTTC. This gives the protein CASSHGRATF.

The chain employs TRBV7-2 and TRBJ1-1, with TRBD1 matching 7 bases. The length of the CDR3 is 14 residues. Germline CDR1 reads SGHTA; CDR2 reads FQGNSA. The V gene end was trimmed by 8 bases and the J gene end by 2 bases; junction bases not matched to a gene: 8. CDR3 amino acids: CASHRRDRNTEAFF. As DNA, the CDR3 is TGTGCCAGCCACCGCCGGGACAGAAACACTGAAGCTTTCTTT.

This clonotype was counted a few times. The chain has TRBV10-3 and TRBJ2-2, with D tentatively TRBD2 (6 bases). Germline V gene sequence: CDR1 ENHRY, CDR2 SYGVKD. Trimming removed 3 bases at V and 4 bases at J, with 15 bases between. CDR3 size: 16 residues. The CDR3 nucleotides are TGTGCCATCAGTGAATCGGTAGCGGCGACCACCGGGGAGCTGTTTTTT. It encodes CAISESVAATTGELFF.

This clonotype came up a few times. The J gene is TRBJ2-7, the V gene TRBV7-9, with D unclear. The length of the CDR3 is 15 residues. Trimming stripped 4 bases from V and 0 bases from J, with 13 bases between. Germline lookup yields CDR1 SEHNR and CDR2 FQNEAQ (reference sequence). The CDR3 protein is CASSSRRTASYEQYF. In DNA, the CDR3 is TGTGCCAGCAGCTCACGGCGGACGGCCTCCTACGAGCAGTACTTC. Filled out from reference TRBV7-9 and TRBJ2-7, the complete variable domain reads DTGVSQNPRHKITKRGQNVTFRCDPISEHNRLYWYRQTLGQGPEFLTYFQNEAQLEKSRLLSDRFSAERPKGSFSTLEIQRTEQGDSAMYLCASSSRRTASYEQYFGPGTRLTVT.